The clone carrying this T cell receptor beta chain was detected only once. TCRdb's table, derived via immunoSEQ multiplex PCR, lists solely in-frame clones and lacks some. Counted here are about 74,000 clones, 70% to 85% occurring once; the ten biggest clones make up about 1.7%. Trimming took 1 base from V and 1 from J, leaving 4 bases between them. The CDR3 extends over 13 amino acids. Looked up from germline, CDR1 is SGHDN and CDR2 is FVKESK. This sample is drawn from a study of OX40 agonist ivuxolimab in advanced cancers. Whole-study context: Participants could have had prior anti-PD-1, anti-PD-L1 or anti-CTLA-4 therapy, and more than 35% had some.

The material sequenced was CD4+ or CD8+ T cells sorted from blood, taken in a trial of the OX40 agonist ivuxolimab. The V call is TRBV14, the J call TRBJ2-5; no clear D. The origin of this receptor is an adult with an advanced solid tumor such as melanoma, head and neck, liver or kidney cancer. The DNA for the CDR3 is TGTGCCAGCAGCCAAGGCCCCCAAGAGACCCAGTACTTC. Amino acids: CASSQGPQETQYF.